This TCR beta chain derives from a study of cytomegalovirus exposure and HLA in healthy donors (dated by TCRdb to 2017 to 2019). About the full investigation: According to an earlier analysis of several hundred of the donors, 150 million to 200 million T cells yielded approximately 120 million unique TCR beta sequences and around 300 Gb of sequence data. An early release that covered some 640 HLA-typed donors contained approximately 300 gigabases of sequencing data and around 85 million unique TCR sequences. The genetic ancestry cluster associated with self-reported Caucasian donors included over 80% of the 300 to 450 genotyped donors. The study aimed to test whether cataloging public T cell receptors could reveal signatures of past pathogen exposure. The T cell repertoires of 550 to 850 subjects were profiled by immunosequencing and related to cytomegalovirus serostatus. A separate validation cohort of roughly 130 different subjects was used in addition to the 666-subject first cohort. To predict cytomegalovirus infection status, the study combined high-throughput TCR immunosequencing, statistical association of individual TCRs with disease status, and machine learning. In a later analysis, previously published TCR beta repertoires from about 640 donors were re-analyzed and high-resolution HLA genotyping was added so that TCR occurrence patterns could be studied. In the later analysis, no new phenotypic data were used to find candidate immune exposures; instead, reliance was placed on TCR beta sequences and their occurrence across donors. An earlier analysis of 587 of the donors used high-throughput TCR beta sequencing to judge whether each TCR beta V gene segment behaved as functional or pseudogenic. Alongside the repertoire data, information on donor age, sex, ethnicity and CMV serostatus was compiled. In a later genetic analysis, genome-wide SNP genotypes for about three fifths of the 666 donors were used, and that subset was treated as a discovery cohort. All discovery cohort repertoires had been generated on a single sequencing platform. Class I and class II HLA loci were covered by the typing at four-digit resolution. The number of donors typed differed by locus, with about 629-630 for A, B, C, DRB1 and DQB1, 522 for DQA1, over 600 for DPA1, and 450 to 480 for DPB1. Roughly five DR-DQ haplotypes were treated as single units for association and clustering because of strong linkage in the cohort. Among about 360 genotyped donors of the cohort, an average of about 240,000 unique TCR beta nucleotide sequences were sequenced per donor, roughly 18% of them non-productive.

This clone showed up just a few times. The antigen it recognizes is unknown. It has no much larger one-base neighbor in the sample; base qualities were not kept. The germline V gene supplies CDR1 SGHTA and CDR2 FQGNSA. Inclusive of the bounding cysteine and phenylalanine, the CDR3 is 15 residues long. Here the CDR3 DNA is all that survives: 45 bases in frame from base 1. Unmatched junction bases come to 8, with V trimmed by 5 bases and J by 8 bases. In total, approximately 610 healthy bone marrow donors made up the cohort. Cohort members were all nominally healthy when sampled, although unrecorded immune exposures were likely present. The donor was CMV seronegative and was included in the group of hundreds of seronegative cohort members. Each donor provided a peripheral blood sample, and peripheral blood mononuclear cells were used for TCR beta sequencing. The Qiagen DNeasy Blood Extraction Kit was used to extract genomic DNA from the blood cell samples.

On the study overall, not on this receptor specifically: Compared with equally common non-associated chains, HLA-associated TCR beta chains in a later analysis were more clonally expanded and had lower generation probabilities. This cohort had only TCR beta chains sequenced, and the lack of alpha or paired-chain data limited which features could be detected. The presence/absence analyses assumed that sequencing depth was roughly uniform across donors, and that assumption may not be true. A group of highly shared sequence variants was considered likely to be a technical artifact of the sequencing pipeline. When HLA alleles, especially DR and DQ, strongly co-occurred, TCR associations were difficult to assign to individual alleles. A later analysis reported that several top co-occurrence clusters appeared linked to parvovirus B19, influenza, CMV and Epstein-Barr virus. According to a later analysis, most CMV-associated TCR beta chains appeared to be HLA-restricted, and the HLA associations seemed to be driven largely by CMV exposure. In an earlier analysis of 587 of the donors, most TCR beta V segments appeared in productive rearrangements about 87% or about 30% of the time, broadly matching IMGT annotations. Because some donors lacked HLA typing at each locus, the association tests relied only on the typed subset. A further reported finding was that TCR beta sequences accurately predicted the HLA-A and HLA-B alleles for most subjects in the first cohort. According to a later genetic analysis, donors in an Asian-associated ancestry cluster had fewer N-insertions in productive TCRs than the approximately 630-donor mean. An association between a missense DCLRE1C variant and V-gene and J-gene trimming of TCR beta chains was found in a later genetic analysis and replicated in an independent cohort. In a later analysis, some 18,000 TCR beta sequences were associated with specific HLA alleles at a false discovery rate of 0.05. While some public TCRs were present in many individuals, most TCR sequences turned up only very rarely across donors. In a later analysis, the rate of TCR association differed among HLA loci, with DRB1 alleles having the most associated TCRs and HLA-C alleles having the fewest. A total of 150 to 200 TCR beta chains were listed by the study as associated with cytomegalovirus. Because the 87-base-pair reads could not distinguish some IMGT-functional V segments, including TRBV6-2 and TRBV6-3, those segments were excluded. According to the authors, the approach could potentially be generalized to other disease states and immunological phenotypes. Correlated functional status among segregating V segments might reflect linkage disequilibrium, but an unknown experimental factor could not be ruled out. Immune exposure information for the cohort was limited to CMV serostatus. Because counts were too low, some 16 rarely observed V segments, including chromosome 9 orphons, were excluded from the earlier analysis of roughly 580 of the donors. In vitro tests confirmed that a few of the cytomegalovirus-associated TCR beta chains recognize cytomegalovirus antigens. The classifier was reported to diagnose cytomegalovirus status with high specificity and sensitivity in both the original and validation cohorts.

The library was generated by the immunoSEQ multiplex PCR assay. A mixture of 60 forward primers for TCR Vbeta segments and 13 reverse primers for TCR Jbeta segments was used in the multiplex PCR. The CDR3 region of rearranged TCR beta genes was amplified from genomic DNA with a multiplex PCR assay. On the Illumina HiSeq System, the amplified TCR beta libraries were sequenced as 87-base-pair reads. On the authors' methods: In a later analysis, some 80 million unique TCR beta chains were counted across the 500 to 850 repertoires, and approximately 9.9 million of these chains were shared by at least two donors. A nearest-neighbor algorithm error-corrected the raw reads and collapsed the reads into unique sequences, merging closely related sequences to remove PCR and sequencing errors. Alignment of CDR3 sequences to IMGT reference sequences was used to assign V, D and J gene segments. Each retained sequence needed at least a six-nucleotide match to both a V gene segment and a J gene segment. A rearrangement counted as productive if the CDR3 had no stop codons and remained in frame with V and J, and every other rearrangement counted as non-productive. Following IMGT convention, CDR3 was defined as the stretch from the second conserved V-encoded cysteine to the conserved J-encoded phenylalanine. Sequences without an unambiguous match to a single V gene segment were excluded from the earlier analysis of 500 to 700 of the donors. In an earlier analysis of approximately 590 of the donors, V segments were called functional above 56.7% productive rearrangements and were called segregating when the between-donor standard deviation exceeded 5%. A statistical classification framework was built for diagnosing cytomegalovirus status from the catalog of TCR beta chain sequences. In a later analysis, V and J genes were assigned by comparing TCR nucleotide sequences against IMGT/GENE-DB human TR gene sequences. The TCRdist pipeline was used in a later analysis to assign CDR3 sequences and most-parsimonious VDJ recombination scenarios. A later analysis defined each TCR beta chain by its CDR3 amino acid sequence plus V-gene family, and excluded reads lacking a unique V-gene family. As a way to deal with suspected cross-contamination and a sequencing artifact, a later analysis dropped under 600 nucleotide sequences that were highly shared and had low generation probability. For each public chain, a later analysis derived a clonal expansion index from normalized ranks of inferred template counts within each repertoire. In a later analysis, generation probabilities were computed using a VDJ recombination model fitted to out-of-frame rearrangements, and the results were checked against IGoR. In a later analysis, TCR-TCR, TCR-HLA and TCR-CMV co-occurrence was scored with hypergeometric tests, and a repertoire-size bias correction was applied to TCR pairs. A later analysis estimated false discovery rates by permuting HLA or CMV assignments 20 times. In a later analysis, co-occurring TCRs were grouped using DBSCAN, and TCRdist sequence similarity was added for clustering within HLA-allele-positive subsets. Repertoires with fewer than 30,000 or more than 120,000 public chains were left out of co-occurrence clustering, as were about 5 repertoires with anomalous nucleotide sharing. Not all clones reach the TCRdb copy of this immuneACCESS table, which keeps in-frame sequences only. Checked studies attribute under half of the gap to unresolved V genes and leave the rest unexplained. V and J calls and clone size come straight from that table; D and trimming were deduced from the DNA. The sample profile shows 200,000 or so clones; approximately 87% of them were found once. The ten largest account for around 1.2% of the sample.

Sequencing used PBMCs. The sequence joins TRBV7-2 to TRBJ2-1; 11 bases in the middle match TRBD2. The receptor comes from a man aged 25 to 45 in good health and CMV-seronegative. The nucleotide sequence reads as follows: TGTGCCAGCAGCGAACTAGCGGGAGTCAGCGATGAGCAGTTCTTC. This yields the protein CASSELAGVSDEQFF.